This T cell receptor delta chain comes out of a study of gamma-delta chains in newborns, infants, children. Background on the study: Innate gammadelta T cells reportedly expand polyclonally right after birth, driven by microbial exposure, per the title.

The V and J ends lost 1 base and 1 base, in that order; junction bases with no gene match: 31. Germline-derived CDR1 and CDR2 are TSWWSYY and QGS. The CDR3 is made up of 26 amino acids. TCRdb redid the clone calls on the reads with CATT. The data hold about 5,600 delta-chain clones, with approximately 15% observed a single time. The V call is TRDV1, the J call TRDJ1; 12 nucleotides align to TRDD3. The material sequenced was blood, taken at baseline. The clonotype comes from a child who was a newborn, infant or young child, either healthy, febrile or measles-vaccinated (not recorded which). CDR3 bases: TGTGCTCTTGGGGAACGGGATCGTCCTCATCGCAGGTACTGGGGGATACCGGAGAGGAGCACCGATAAACTCATCTTT. It translates to CALGERDRPHRRYWGIPERSTDKLIF.